This T cell receptor (beta chain) was captured by sequencing in a study of blood T cell repertoires in COVID-19. Whole-study context: There were acute and convalescent COVID-19 samples, and they came from the United States, Italy and Spain. T cells, B-cell-depleted T cells, or PBMCs supplied cDNA or gDNA.

Per the study methods: It was from reference gene primer amplification that nucleated cell counts were estimated. Sequencing used immunoSEQ multiplex PCR; TCRdb keeps in-frame clones, though not all of them. That table gives V, J and clone size, and the DNA gave D and trimming. The sample shows a few hundred thousand clones, under 85% of them seen only once. Trimming cost V 4 bases and J 13 bases; bases outside gene matches: 7. The CDR3 spans 13 residues. This clonotype originated in a man aged 25-45 years who had recovered from COVID-19. Sequencing was done on a sample of peripheral blood. V gene TRBV12-3 or TRBV12-4 combines with J gene TRBJ1-4; 9 nucleotides match TRBD1. For the CDR3, the DNA is TGTGCCAGCAGTTGGGGACAGGGAATAGGACTGTTTTTT. This translates into CASSWGQGIGLFF.